This T cell receptor (beta chain) was recorded in a study of ipilimumab plus nivolumab after autologous stem cell transplantation. Study-wide background: The myeloma group: high-risk transplant-naive, or relapse within 3 years after first autologous transplant.

The assay was immunoSEQ multiplex PCR, and TCRdb's table has in-frame clones only and misses some. The table lists some 43,000 clones, roughly 88% of them singletons. Checkpoint therapy with ipilimumab 1 mg/kg began 14 to 28 days after transplant. Germline lookup yields CDR1 KGHSH and CDR2 LQKENI. The CDR3 spans 15 residues. The trim removed 3 bases at V and 0 bases at J, leaving 1 base unmatched. The receptor comes from a male donor with multiple myeloma. Source: PBMCs, taken in a trial of ipilimumab plus nivolumab as post-transplant consolidation. The chain combines TRBV18 with TRBJ1-3, with TRBD1 identical over 8 bases. The CDR3 bases are TGTGCCAGCTCACCTGGACAGGGCTCTGGAAACACCATATATTTT. Translation: CASSPGQGSGNTIYF.